The TCR beta chain under discussion was sequenced for a study of blood T cell repertoires in COVID-19. Overall study context: Whether acute or convalescent, the COVID-19 samples came from the United States, Italy and Spain. T cells, B-cell-depleted T cells, or PBMCs supplied cDNA or gDNA.

This clone was counted once. From germline, CDR1 is ENHRY and CDR2 SYGVKD. The CDR3 runs 13 residues. J lost 5 bases, V lost 4 bases, and 0 bases had no gene match. Original processing notes: Amplification with reference gene primers provided the estimates of nucleated cell counts. Sequencing was performed with immunoSEQ multiplex PCR; in TCRdb, only in-frame clones are kept and a portion is missing. V, J and clone size reflect that table, while D and trimming were determined from the DNA. The data hold almost 70,000 clones, with roughly 89% observed a single time. The chain recombines TRBV10-3 with TRBJ2-4; 9 bases agree with TRBD1. The TCR was taken from a woman between 50 and 59 years old with active COVID-19. Material for sequencing was peripheral blood. The CDR3 DNA follows: TGTGCCATCAGTGGGGACAGGGAAAACATTCAGTACTTC. Amino acids: CAISGDRENIQYF.